This entry lists 24 T cell receptor beta chains sequenced from one sample in a study of shared clonotypes between healthy human individuals. Naive CD8 cells, CD45RO-negative and positively selected for CCR7, excluded terminally differentiated effector memory CD45RA+ cells. Sequencing used immunoSEQ multiplex PCR; TCRdb keeps in-frame clones, though not all of them. The sample carries 560,000 or so clones, about 96% recorded once. Sequences were obtained from naive CD8+ T cells sorted from blood. The receptors were sampled from a woman aged 25 to 39 in good health.

This chain connects TRBV27 to TRBJ2-7; 8 nucleotides align to TRBD1. Germline V gene data show CDR1 as MNHEY and CDR2 as SMNVEV (reference sequence). The CDR3 runs 12 residues. V gave up 10 bases and J gave up 5 bases; unmatched junction bases: 7. The CDR3 region is CATRQGRNEQYF. The CDR3 DNA sequence: TGTGCCACCCGACAGGGGAGGAACGAGCAGTACTTC.

The chain couples TRBV28 to TRBJ2-4; D might be TRBD2 (5 bases). Germline CDR1 reads MDHEN; CDR2 reads SYDVKM. The CDR3 is 14 residues long. V was pared by 6 bases and J by 3 bases, with 12 bases between. In DNA form, the CDR3 reads TGTGCCAGCAGAAAAAGGACTTACAAAAACATTCAGTACTTC. This translates into CASRKRTYKNIQYF.

The chain links TRBV7-9 to TRBJ2-5; 7 positions agree with TRBD2. With V trimmed by 6 bases and J by 4 bases, 8 bases remained unmatched. The germline gives CDR1 SEHNR, CDR2 FQNEAQ (reference sequence). This CDR3 spans 14 amino acids. CDR3 sequence reads: CASSFGGSVETQYF. CDR3 bases: TGTGCCAGCAGTTTTGGCGGGAGCGTAGAGACCCAGTACTTC.

The J gene is TRBJ1-4, the V gene TRBV5-6; D uncertain. There are 14 residues in the CDR3. V shed 0 bases and J shed 5 bases, with 8 bases lying between them. CDR1 is SGHDT and CDR2 is YYEEEE in the germline V gene. CDR3 in DNA: TGTGCCAGCAGCTTGGGTCTCAGCAATGAAAAACTGTTTTTT. Its protein is CASSLGLSNEKLFF.

The gene calls are TRBV5-5 and TRBJ2-7, with TRBD2 matching 8 bases. The CDR3 loop spans 14 amino acids. J gave up 2 bases and V 4 bases, and 5 bases lay outside the gene matches. Looked up from germline, CDR1 is SGHKS and CDR2 is YYEKEE (reference sequence). This chain's CDR3 is CASSPTSATYEQYF. The DNA of the CDR3 is TGTGCCAGCAGCCCGACTAGCGCGACCTACGAGCAGTACTTC. Looking up the rest from reference TRBV5-5 and TRBJ2-7 gives the full variable domain: DAGVTQSPTHLIKTRGQQVTLRCSPISGHKSVSWYQQVLGQGPQFIFQYYEKEERGRGNFPDRFSARQFPNYSSELNVNALLLGDSALYLCASSPTSATYEQYFGPGTRLTVT.

CDR3 loop: CASSLEGSPLHF. As DNA, the CDR3 is TGTGCCAGCAGCTTAGAAGGATCACCCCTCCACTTT. The chain couples TRBV13 to TRBJ1-6, with D unresolved. The CDR3 length is 12 residues. Trimming left V 1 base short and J 10 bases short, with 5 bases between. Germline-derived CDR1 and CDR2 are PRHDT and FYEKMQ (reference sequence).

The chain has TRBV6-1 and TRBJ1-1; D perhaps matches TRBD1 (6 bases). The V gene's germline CDR1 is MNHNS and CDR2 SASEGT. The CDR3 covers 14 residues. Trimming took 7 bases from V and 0 from J, leaving 12 bases between them. This CDR3 reads CASTRTVMNTEAFF. CDR3 in DNA: TGTGCCAGCACTAGGACAGTAATGAACACTGAAGCTTTCTTT.

This clone was recorded only once. V gene TRBV4-1 combines with J gene TRBJ2-2, with D possibly TRBD2 on 6 matching bases. The ends were cut back, 0 bases at V and 1 base at J, with 12 bases in the middle. Per the germline V gene, CDR1 is MGHRA and CDR2 is YSYEKL. The CDR3 consists of 17 residues. The CDR3 region is CASSQEVQGLNTGELFF. DNA for the CDR3: TGCGCCAGCAGCCAAGAGGTTCAGGGACTGAACACCGGGGAGCTGTTTTTT.

The gene calls are TRBV19 and TRBJ1-5; 7 bases map to TRBD1. V lost 7 bases, J lost 0 bases, and 18 bases stayed unmatched. Germline lookup yields CDR1 LNHDA and CDR2 SQIVND (reference sequence). The CDR3 totals 19 residues. The CDR3 protein is CASINSRDRIIYSNQPQHF. CDR3 DNA sequence: TGTGCCAGTATCAACTCCCGGGACAGAATTATATATAGCAATCAGCCCCAGCATTTT.

The chain carries TRBV27 and TRBJ2-7; D may match TRBD1 or TRBD2 (5 bases each). Trimming stripped 9 bases from V and 5 bases from J, with 23 bases between. Germline CDR1 MNHEY, CDR2 SMNVEV (reference sequence). The CDR3 is 15 amino acids. This chain's CDR3 is CASTPGTHGMDEQYF. CDR3 coding DNA: TGTGCCAGTACTCCCGGGACCCACGGGATGGACGAGCAGTACTTC.

This rearrangement joins TRBV14 to TRBJ2-7, with 8 bases aligning to TRBD1. The CDR3 loop spans 13 amino acids. Germline V gene lookup returns CDR1 SGHDN and CDR2 FVKESK. V was pared by 3 bases and J by 7 bases, with 5 bases of the junction left unmatched. In nucleotides, the CDR3 is TGTGCCAGCAGCCATCCGGACAGGGAAGAGCAGTACTTC. It yields the protein CASSHPDREEQYF.

The chain couples TRBV9 to TRBJ2-5; 7 bases are shared with TRBD2. The ends lost 4 bases at V and 4 bases at J; junction bases unmatched: 10. Germline CDR1 reads SGDLS; CDR2 reads YYNGEE. This CDR3 region has 15 residues. CDR3 sequence: CASSPRGEVGETQYF. Here the CDR3 DNA reads TGTGCCAGCAGCCCTCGGGGGGAGGTTGGAGAGACCCAGTACTTC.

The rearrangement links TRBV9 to TRBJ2-7; 12 bases line up with TRBD2. Germline-derived CDR1 and CDR2 are SGDLS and YYNGEE. The CDR3 spans 15 residues. V lost 3 bases, J lost 3 bases, and 4 bases stayed unmatched. The CDR3 protein is CASSGTSGTGYEQYF. The CDR3 DNA sequence: TGTGCCAGCAGCGGGACTAGCGGGACTGGCTACGAGCAGTACTTC.

The V and J genes are TRBV4-1 and TRBJ2-1; tentatively, D is TRBD2 (6 bases). Per germline, CDR1 MGHRA and CDR2 YSYEKL. The V and J ends lost 4 bases and 8 bases respectively, with 21 bases between them. This CDR3 contains 16 residues. This chain's CDR3 is CASSPYVQGGDYEQFF. DNA of the CDR3: TGCGCCAGCAGCCCCTATGTTCAGGGTGGGGACTATGAGCAGTTCTTC.

The chain employs TRBV19 and TRBJ2-1; 12 bases line up with TRBD2. CDR3 length: 18 amino acids. In germline, CDR1 is LNHDA, CDR2 SQIVND (reference sequence). Trimming removed 3 bases from V and 2 bases from J; junction bases left unmatched: 8. The CDR3 nucleotides read TGTGCCAGTAGTATGGGGCTAGCGGGAGGGCCGCCCTACAATGAGCAGTTCTTC. The encoded protein is CASSMGLAGGPPYNEQFF.

In its sample, this clone was seen once. The chain uses TRBV19 and TRBJ1-4; a possible D gene is TRBD1 (6 bases). CDR1 and CDR2 from the germline V gene are LNHDA and SQIVND (reference sequence). The CDR3 contains 17 residues. V lost 6 bases, J lost 2 bases, and 19 bases lay in between. The CDR3 coding sequence is TGTGCCAGTAGGCCCTGGGGGGCACGGGCGACTAATGAAAAACTGTTTTTT. This encodes CASRPWGARATNEKLFF.

The chain has TRBV2 and TRBJ2-7, with TRBD2 identical over 12 bases. V trimming: 8 bases; J trimming: 5 bases; junction bases outside the gene matches: 10. This CDR3 is 15 amino acids long. CDR1 and CDR2 (germline): SNHLY, FYNNEI. The CDR3 loop is CASRLAGGPVNEQYF. The CDR3 coding sequence is TGTGCCAGCCGGCTAGCGGGAGGGCCAGTCAACGAGCAGTACTTC. Supplemented by reference TRBV2 and TRBJ2-7, the full variable domain reads EPEVTQTPSHQVTQMGQEVILRCVPISNHLYFYWYRQILGQKVEFLVSFYNNEISEKSEIFDDQFSVERPDGSNFTLKIRSTKLEDSAMYFCASRLAGGPVNEQYFGPGTRLTVT.

V and J are TRBV7-9 and TRBJ1-1; D is unclear. The germline V gene encodes CDR1 SEHNR and CDR2 FQNEAQ (reference sequence). The CDR3 totals 15 residues. The ends were cut back, 7 bases at V and 5 bases at J, with 20 bases in the middle. Written as DNA, the CDR3 is TGTGCCAGCAACACACGGACGGGTTTGCGGACTGAAGCTTTCTTT. Translating it yields CASNTRTGLRTEAFF.

This chain joins TRBV28 and TRBJ1-5, with D possibly being TRBD1 (5 bases). The CDR3 is 15 residues long. V lost 8 bases and J lost 3, with 17 bases in between. Looked up from germline, CDR1 is MDHEN and CDR2 is SYDVKM. In DNA, the CDR3 is TGTGCCAGCGCCCCCGGGGCACACGACAATCAGCCCCAGCATTTT. The encoded protein is CASAPGAHDNQPQHF.

V and J are TRBV27 and TRBJ2-7; 7 bases line up with TRBD2. Germline loops: CDR1 MNHEY, CDR2 SMNVEV (reference sequence). Trimming removed 3 bases from V and 2 bases from J; junction bases left unmatched: 10. The CDR3 has 16 amino acids. The CDR3 coding sequence is TGTGCCAGCAGTTTGGGAGGGGAGGGACTAACCTACGAGCAGTACTTC. This sequence encodes CASSLGGEGLTYEQYF.

This chain uses TRBV19 with TRBJ2-1, with no clear D. The length of the CDR3 is 12 residues. V shed 4 bases and J shed 7 bases, with 8 bases lying between them. Germline V CDR1 and CDR2: LNHDA, SQIVND (reference sequence). CDR3 loop: CASSSGGNEQFF. DNA for the CDR3: TGTGCCAGTAGTAGCGGTGGGAATGAGCAGTTCTTC.

This clone has just a few counts. The chain combines TRBV5-4 with TRBJ2-7, with D tentatively TRBD2 (7 bases). The CDR3 totals 15 residues. Looked up from germline, CDR1 is SGHNT and CDR2 is YYREEE (reference sequence). Trimming took 2 bases from V and 4 from J, leaving 16 bases between them. CDR3 loop: CASSFFGGLGYEQYF. The CDR3 nucleotides are TGTGCCAGCAGCTTTTTCGGGGGGCTGGGATACGAGCAGTACTTC.

J is TRBJ1-5 and V is TRBV19, with D possibly TRBD1 on 5 matching bases. CDR1 and CDR2 (germline): LNHDA, SQIVND (reference sequence). V lost 4 bases to trimming and J lost 5 bases, with 24 bases between them. The CDR3 covers 18 residues. The CDR3 reads CASSSLGAFDGNYQPQHF. In DNA, the CDR3 is TGTGCCAGTAGTAGCCTCGGGGCGTTTGATGGAAACTATCAGCCCCAGCATTTT.

The V gene is TRBV27, the J gene TRBJ2-7; unclear D gene. V was shortened by 4 bases and J by 7 bases, with 8 bases between the two germline ends. The CDR3 sequence is 11 residues long. Germline-derived CDR1 and CDR2 are MNHEY and SMNVEV (reference sequence). CDR3 sequence (DNA): TGTGCCAGCAGTTATGGGGTAGAGCAGTACTTC. It specifies CASSYGVEQYF.